A selection of T cell receptor beta chains follows, all from one sample in a study of molecular identifiers for immune sequencing clone quantification. TCRdb used MiXCR to reprocess the PCR reads, holding one entry per CDR3 protein. The table shows approximately 630,000 distinct CDR3 sequences, with around 25% occurring only once. The sequencing input was naive CD8+ T cells from blood, with Jurkat cell RNA spiked in. Receptors were obtained from a human donor in good health. Some libraries in this study had Jurkat cell RNA spiked in. Each CDR3 is given with its conserved first and last residue. Each record gives: CDR3 DNA, CDR3 protein, clone size, J gene, V gene, D gene. D genes are given only for firm matches. Only part of the rows carry a size: once, few, many, or a class if the clone is expanded.

cdr3_nt: TGTGCCTGGCCCGCCGGGGGGCGGGAGCCCCAGTACTTC
cdr3_aa: CAWPAGGREPQYF
clone_size: .
j_call: TRBJ2-5
v_call: TRBV30
d_call: .

cdr3_nt: TGCAGCGTTGAAGGATGGGTTGGGGCTCCCTCTGGCTCCCCCTTC
cdr3_aa: CSVEGWVGAPSGSPF
clone_size: .
j_call: TRBJ1-2
v_call: TRBV29-1
d_call: .

cdr3_nt: TGCAGCGTTGAGCTTAGATATACGCAGTATTTT
cdr3_aa: CSVELRYTQYF
clone_size: many
j_call: TRBJ2-3
v_call: TRBV29-1
d_call: .

cdr3_nt: TGTGCCAGCAGCTTAACCCCCGGACAGGGTGGCGACGAAAAACTGTTTTTT
cdr3_aa: CASSLTPGQGGDEKLFF
clone_size: .
j_call: TRBJ1-4
v_call: TRBV7-9
d_call: TRBD1

cdr3_nt: TGCAGCGTTAACGGAATCTGGGATCCCGGCTACACCTTC
cdr3_aa: CSVNGIWDPGYTF
clone_size: many
j_call: TRBJ1-2
v_call: TRBV29-1
d_call: .

cdr3_nt: TGCGCCAGCAGCCGGGTCGGCGGGGGCACTGAAGCTTTCTTT
cdr3_aa: CASSRVGGGTEAFF
clone_size: many
j_call: TRBJ1-1
v_call: TRBV4-1
d_call: .

cdr3_nt: TGCAGTGCTAGTATCAGACTAGAGGAGACCCAGTACTTC
cdr3_aa: CSASIRLEETQYF
clone_size: .
j_call: TRBJ2-5
v_call: TRBV20-1
d_call: .

cdr3_nt: TGTGCCCCCCGTGATCCCACTAGCGGGGGGACCGGGGAGCTGTTTTTT
cdr3_aa: CAPRDPTSGGTGELFF
clone_size: .
j_call: TRBJ2-2
v_call: TRBV24-1
d_call: TRBD2

cdr3_nt: TGCTCTCACAGGGGAGAAGAGACCCAGTACTTC
cdr3_aa: CSHRGEETQYF
clone_size: few
j_call: TRBJ2-5
v_call: TRBV20-1
d_call: TRBD1

cdr3_nt: TGCAGTGCTAGAGATCCCGCTGGAAACACCATATATTTT
cdr3_aa: CSARDPAGNTIYF
clone_size: few
j_call: TRBJ1-3
v_call: TRBV20-1
d_call: .

cdr3_nt: TGTGCCAGCAGCCCCGGAGGGGGACCTCCTGAAAAACTGCTTTTT
cdr3_aa: CASSPGGGPPEKLLF
clone_size: .
j_call: TRBJ1-4
v_call: TRBV9
d_call: .

cdr3_nt: TGTGCCACTTGGTGGGGACGGACAGATACGCAGTATTTT
cdr3_aa: CATWWGRTDTQYF
clone_size: .
j_call: TRBJ2-3
v_call: TRBV2
d_call: .

cdr3_nt: TGTGCCAGCAGTTACACAGGCTTGAACACTGAAGCTTTCTTT
cdr3_aa: CASSYTGLNTEAFF
clone_size: many
j_call: TRBJ1-1
v_call: TRBV6-6
d_call: .

cdr3_nt: TGTGCCAGCAGTGTTGTGGGGCCCCATCAGCCCCAGCATTTT
cdr3_aa: CASSVVGPHQPQHF
clone_size: many
j_call: TRBJ1-5
v_call: TRBV12-3/TRBV12-4
d_call: .

cdr3_nt: TGTGCCAGCAAGGGCCCCGAAGCTTTCTTT
cdr3_aa: CASKGPEAFF
clone_size: many
j_call: TRBJ1-1
v_call: TRBV6-2/TRBV6-3
d_call: .

cdr3_nt: TGTGCCAGCAAACCAGCGGGGAACTACGAGCAGTACTTC
cdr3_aa: CASKPAGNYEQYF
clone_size: few
j_call: TRBJ2-7
v_call: TRBV28
d_call: TRBD2

cdr3_nt: TGTGCCAGCAGTTACGCGGGGAGCTCCTACAATGAGCAGTTCTTC
cdr3_aa: CASSYAGSSYNEQFF
clone_size: few
j_call: TRBJ2-1
v_call: TRBV6-2/TRBV6-3
d_call: .

cdr3_nt: TGTGCCAGCAGTTACTCGACTAGCGAGGAAGATACGCAGTATTTT
cdr3_aa: CASSYSTSEEDTQYF
clone_size: few
j_call: TRBJ2-3
v_call: TRBV6-5
d_call: TRBD2

cdr3_nt: TGCGCCAGCAGCCAAGATTCTTCAGTCTCCTATGGCTACACCTTC
cdr3_aa: CASSQDSSVSYGYTF
clone_size: many
j_call: TRBJ1-2
v_call: TRBV4-3
d_call: .

cdr3_nt: TGCAGCGTTTTTAGTAGCACAGATACGCAGTATTTT
cdr3_aa: CSVFSSTDTQYF
clone_size: many
j_call: TRBJ2-3
v_call: TRBV29-1
d_call: .

cdr3_nt: TGTGCCAGCAGCTTAAGGACTAAAATTCCCTACGAGCAGTACTTC
cdr3_aa: CASSLRTKIPYEQYF
clone_size: .
j_call: TRBJ2-7
v_call: TRBV7-6
d_call: .

cdr3_nt: TGTGCCTGGAGTCTGCGGGTGGGGGGGTACCCCTACGAGCAGTACTTC
cdr3_aa: CAWSLRVGGYPYEQYF
clone_size: many
j_call: TRBJ2-7
v_call: TRBV30
d_call: TRBD2

cdr3_nt: TGTGCCAGCAGACATTATGGCCCCGAATACGAGCAGTACTTC
cdr3_aa: CASRHYGPEYEQYF
clone_size: many
j_call: TRBJ2-7
v_call: TRBV7-2
d_call: .

cdr3_nt: TGTGCCAGCAGTCCAGCGAATCAGCCCCAGCATTTT
cdr3_aa: CASSPANQPQHF
clone_size: few
j_call: TRBJ1-5
v_call: TRBV27
d_call: .

cdr3_nt: TGTGCCAGCAGCCCCGATGGGGGGCGGGAGCAGTACTTC
cdr3_aa: CASSPDGGREQYF
clone_size: .
j_call: TRBJ2-7
v_call: TRBV7-8
d_call: .

cdr3_nt: TGTGCCAGCAGCCCGACAGGGCGGAAAGAGACCCAGTACTTC
cdr3_aa: CASSPTGRKETQYF
clone_size: .
j_call: TRBJ2-5
v_call: TRBV11-2
d_call: TRBD1

cdr3_nt: TGTGCCAGCAGCTTATTAGGGGATTCTGGAAACACCATATATTTT
cdr3_aa: CASSLLGDSGNTIYF
clone_size: many
j_call: TRBJ1-3
v_call: TRBV7-6
d_call: .